The 2 T cell receptor beta chains below come from one sample, sequenced in a study of T cells in women clearing cervical HPV infection. Libraries were prepared by immunoSEQ multiplex PCR; TCRdb keeps only in-frame clonotypes and omits some of them. This sample's clone table lists 21,000 or so clones. The material sequenced was blood buffy coat. Source of these receptors: a woman between 18 and 70 years old with a cervical HPV16 infection that either progressed to CIN3+ or cleared (not recorded which).

As concerns this clone: The read finishes 3 residues shy of the CDR3 end, and the germline J gene is used to complete it. The chain combines TRBV19 with TRBJ2-1, with 16 bases aligning to TRBD2. CDR1 is LNHDA and CDR2 is SQIVND in the germline V gene (reference sequence). J was trimmed by 7 bases and V by 5 bases; bases with no gene match: 14. The CDR3 is 19 residues long. The covered CDR3 bases are TGTGCCAGTAGTTCCAATATGGGACTAGCGGGAGGGCCGGGAAATGAG. It is translated as CASSSNMGLAGGPGNE. The entire CDR3 is CASSSNMGLAGGPGNEQFF. Filled out from reference TRBV19 and TRBJ2-1, the complete variable domain reads DGGITQSPKYLFRKEGQNVTLSCEQNLNHDAMYWYRQDPGQGLRLIYYSQIVNDFQKGDIAEGYSVSREKKESFPLTVTSAQKNPTAFYLCASSSNMGLAGGPGNEQFFGPGTRLTVL.

Regarding this clone: The CDR3 end falls 3 residues outside the read, so it is completed with the germline J gene. V and J are TRBV29-1 and TRBJ2-1; D gene unclear. Trimming left V 6 bases short and J 6 bases short, with 15 bases between. Looked up from germline, CDR1 is SQVTM and CDR2 is ANQGSEA. The CDR3 consists of 13 residues. Partial CDR3 DNA: TGCAGCGTGTCATTCCCACCGGGCAATGAG. This gives the protein CSVSFPPGNE. The CDR3 in full is CSVSFPPGNEQFF.